These 22 T cell receptor delta chains were all obtained from the same sample, sequenced in a study of gamma-delta chains in newborns, infants, children. TCRdb re-called the reads with CATT. Of fewer than 9,500 delta-chain clones listed, 22% were seen once; the top ten hold 4.4%. Material: blood. The source of these receptors is a child who was a newborn, infant or young child, either healthy, febrile or measles-vaccinated (not recorded which).

The V gene is TRDV1, the J gene TRDJ2, with 13 positions matching TRDD3. The trim removed 4 bases at V and 3 bases at J, leaving 23 bases unmatched. From germline, CDR1 is TSWWSYY and CDR2 QGS. The CDR3 extends over 23 amino acids. The CDR3 DNA is TGTGCTCTTGGGGCCTCGCCTTTAAACCCGCCTTACTGGGGGATACGCGTGACAGCACAACTCTTCTTT. Its translation: CALGASPLNPPYWGIRVTAQLFF.

Note on this clone: A much larger clone is a single base away; this may be a read error. Other DNA variants within this sample encode the same CDR3. This chain links TRDV2 with TRDJ1; possible D gene TRDD3, 6 bases. CDR1 and CDR2 from the germline V gene are GEAIGNYY and EKD. The CDR3 is 14 residues long. Deletions cut 0 bases from V and 2 bases from J, with 9 bases between. DNA of the CDR3: TGTGCCTGTGACACCGTCCTGGGGACCGATAAACTCATCTTT. This encodes CACDTVLGTDKLIF.

The V call is TRDV1, the J call TRDJ1; tentative D call: TRDD3 (6 bases). Germline-derived CDR1 and CDR2 are TSWWSYY and QGS. There are 15 residues in the CDR3. V was clipped by 3 bases and J by 8 bases, with 19 bases between them. The CDR3 spells CALGDFNGGGVKLIF. CDR3 nucleotides: TGTGCTCTTGGGGATTTTAATGGGGGTGGAGTGAAACTCATCTTT.

As for this clone: This sample includes further DNA sequences coding for the same CDR3. The rearrangement links TRDV2 to TRDJ1; 11 nucleotides line up with TRDD3. Germline assignment: CDR1 GEAIGNYY and CDR2 EKD. The CDR3 runs to 21 residues. Trimming at V came to 2 bases and at J to 1 base, leaving 20 bases not matched to a gene. The CDR3 here is CACDNLYGLGDRESGTDKLIF. For the CDR3, the DNA is TGTGCCTGTGACAACCTTTACGGACTGGGGGATAGAGAGTCTGGCACCGATAAACTCATCTTT.

The V gene is TRDV2, the J gene TRDJ1; TRDD3 matches 8 bases. The germline gives CDR1 GEAIGNYY, CDR2 EKD. With V trimmed by 2 bases and J by 3 bases, 10 bases remained unmatched. This CDR3 region has 16 residues. In DNA form, the CDR3 reads TGTGCCTGTGACATACTGGGGGGCAGAATCCCCGATAAACTCATCTTT. Translated, it gives CACDILGGRIPDKLIF.

This clone showed up just a few times. The rearrangement links TRDV2 to TRDJ3, with unresolved D. V lost 3 bases and J 2 bases, leaving 19 bases between the germline ends. The length of the CDR3 is 19 residues. Germline loops: CDR1 GEAIGNYY, CDR2 EKD. CDR3 protein: CACDAISGEKTWDTRQMFF. The DNA of the CDR3 is TGTGCCTGTGACGCTATTTCTGGTGAAAAAACCTGGGACACCCGACAGATGTTTTTC.

The J gene is TRDJ2, the V gene TRDV2; D is perhaps TRDD3 (6 bases). The CDR3 spans 22 residues. Germline values: CDR1 GEAIGNYY, CDR2 EKD. The V end lost 3 bases, the J end lost 0 bases, and 31 bases lay between the germline ends. The CDR3 here is CACDSIGNDWAGWLALTAQLFF. DNA for the CDR3: TGTGCCTGTGACTCAATCGGTAACGACTGGGCGGGGTGGCTTGCTTTGACAGCACAACTCTTCTTT.

The V gene is TRDV2, the J gene TRDJ2, with a tentative D call TRDD3 (6 bases). V was pared by 4 bases and J by 3 bases, with 38 bases between. The CDR3 consists of 23 residues. Germline V lookup: CDR1 GEAIGNYY, CDR2 EKD. The DNA of the CDR3 is TGTGCCTGTGATCCGATTACTACGGCTGCTGGGGACGACACGCCGACGATGACAGCACAACTCTTCTTT. Translated: CACDPITTAAGDDTPTMTAQLFF.

The J gene is TRDJ1, the V gene TRDV2, with TRDD3 identical over 13 bases. V lost 1 base to trimming and J lost 5 bases; unmatched junction nucleotides: 12. CDR3 length equals 18 residues. Per the germline V gene, CDR1 is GEAIGNYY and CDR2 is EKD. The CDR3 sequence: CACDTVLLGDTQSDKLIF. DNA of the CDR3: TGTGCCTGTGACACGGTCTTACTGGGGGATACGCAGTCTGATAAACTCATCTTT.

In this sample, this clone is medium-sized (0.01 to 0.1%). The V call is TRDV2, the J call TRDJ1; 8 bases agree with TRDD3. The CDR3 is 18 amino acids. Germline loops: CDR1 GEAIGNYY, CDR2 EKD. Trimming at V came to 3 bases and at J to 0 bases, leaving 14 bases not matched to a gene. The CDR3 here is CACDPLLGVHTHTDKLIF. The CDR3 nucleotides read TGTGCCTGTGACCCTTTACTGGGGGTCCATACTCACACCGATAAACTCATCTTT.

This clone was detected only a few times. V and J are TRDV2 and TRDJ1; D unresolved. This CDR3 comprises 17 residues. V was pared by 0 bases and J by 0 bases, with 16 bases between. Germline-derived CDR1 and CDR2 are GEAIGNYY and EKD. As DNA, the CDR3 is TGTGCCTGTGACACCGTAAATCGTGTCCCTTACACCGATAAACTCATCTTT. Translation gives CACDTVNRVPYTDKLIF.

The table lists this clone with a few counts. This same CDR3 is encoded by further DNA sequences in the sample. The genes are TRDV2 and TRDJ1, with D unclear. V was clipped by 0 bases and J by 0 bases, with 25 bases between them. The germline CDR1 and CDR2 sequences are GEAIGNYY and EKD. The CDR3 contains 20 residues. The CDR3 loop is CACDTVATGNNDPYTDKLIF. The CDR3 DNA reads TGTGCCTGTGACACCGTAGCTACCGGGAACAACGACCCTTACACCGATAAACTCATCTTT.

Worth noting for this clone: The same CDR3 arises from other DNA sequences in this sample as well. DNA for the CDR3: TGTGCCTGTGACACCGTCGACCAGAGTCCGTCAGTGGGGGGATACGGCCGGACCGATAAACTCATCTTT. Its protein product is CACDTVDQSPSVGGYGRTDKLIF. The rearrangement joins TRDV2 to TRDJ1; 10 nucleotides match TRDD3. The germline CDR1 and CDR2 sequences are GEAIGNYY and EKD. V shed 0 bases and J 2 bases; nucleotides not matched to a gene: 26. The CDR3 runs to 23 residues.

The V call is TRDV2, the J call TRDJ1, with a weak D call TRDD3 (6 bases). Trimming removed 0 bases from V and 9 bases from J, with 31 bases in between. CDR3 length equals 19 residues. Germline values: CDR1 GEAIGNYY, CDR2 EKD. CDR3: CACDTVPTAPLGVELELIF. The CDR3 nucleotides read TGTGCCTGTGACACCGTCCCCACCGCCCCTTTGGGGGTTGAACTGGAACTCATCTTT.

This clone was observed a handful of times. An end of the junction differs from the germline gene, which may be a read error. This chain joins TRDV2 and TRDJ3; D is possibly TRDD3 (6 bases). The CDR3 is 19 residues long. Germline CDR1 and CDR2: GEAIGNYY and EKD. CDR3 in DNA: TGTGCCTGCGACACCGCGGGGGGACGCCCTACCTGGGACACCCGACAGATGTTTTTC. Residues: CACDTAGGRPTWDTRQMFF.

The chain links TRDV2 to TRDJ1; 8 nucleotides agree with TRDD3. Germline V gene lookup returns CDR1 GEAIGNYY and CDR2 EKD. The CDR3 consists of 19 residues. J was trimmed by 0 bases and V by 0 bases; bases with no gene match: 14. This CDR3 reads CACDTGGILGGPYTDKLIF. CDR3 DNA: TGTGCCTGTGACACCGGTGGGATACTGGGGGGGCCGTACACCGATAAACTCATCTTT.

By sample fraction, this clone is large. Other DNA sequences in the same sample also yield this CDR3. The V call is TRDV2, the J call TRDJ1, with a weak D call TRDD3 (6 bases). The CDR3 has 15 residues. The germline V and J ends were trimmed by 3 bases and 0 bases, with 13 bases remaining between them. Germline-derived CDR1 and CDR2 are GEAIGNYY and EKD. The CDR3 nucleotides are TGTGCCTGTGACGGTCTGGGGAGATACACCGATAAACTCATCTTT. Residues: CACDGLGRYTDKLIF.

By sample share, this clone is medium-sized (0.01 to 0.1%). The chain is built from TRDV2 and TRDJ1; 13 bases map to TRDD3. Germline V gives CDR1 GEAIGNYY, CDR2 EKD. The trim removed 0 bases at V and 0 bases at J, leaving 24 bases unmatched. This CDR3 has 24 amino acids. CDR3 sequence: CACDTVPVGHTGGYASLYTDKLIF. Here the CDR3 DNA reads TGTGCCTGTGACACCGTCCCTGTCGGCCATACTGGGGGATACGCCTCCCTATACACCGATAAACTCATCTTT.

A note on this clone: Sequence at one end of the junction differs from germline and may be a read error. The chain links TRDV1 to TRDJ1; 11 nucleotides match TRDD3. Per germline, CDR1 TSWWSYY and CDR2 QGS. This CDR3 contains 22 residues. The CDR3 DNA is TGTGCTCTTGGGACCACCTTCCTACCCGGGAAGATTGGGGGATACGCGACCGATAAAATCATCTTT. Protein product: CALGTTFLPGKIGGYATDKIIF.

This clone is classed as medium-sized. The rearrangement links TRDV2 to TRDJ1; D call uncertain. The CDR3 length is 20 residues. V lost 3 bases to trimming and J lost 0 bases, with 28 bases between them. Germline V CDR1 and CDR2: GEAIGNYY, EKD. The DNA for the CDR3 is TGTGCCTGTGACGCCATTAGGCCCGATTCATTATCCTCGTACACCGATAAACTCATCTTT. This translates into CACDAIRPDSLSSYTDKLIF.

This clone was detected only a few times. The gene calls are TRDV2 and TRDJ1; 8 nucleotides line up with TRDD3. CDR3 size: 16 residues. J gave up 2 bases and V 0 bases, and 7 bases lay outside the gene matches. Per the germline V gene, CDR1 is GEAIGNYY and CDR2 is EKD. The CDR3 nucleotides are TGTGCCTGTGACACCCTGGGGGAATCCATAACCGATAAACTCATCTTT. Translation: CACDTLGESITDKLIF.

Turning to this clone: This may be a read error, as it is one base from a much larger clone. This sample includes further DNA sequences coding for the same CDR3. This chain joins TRDV2 and TRDJ1; weak D call: TRDD3 (6 bases). From germline, CDR1 is GEAIGNYY and CDR2 EKD. The germline V and J ends were trimmed by 0 bases and 0 bases, with 13 bases remaining between them. CDR3 length: 16 residues. CDR3 coding DNA: TGTGCCTGTGACACCCTCGGGGGAATTAACACCGATAAACTCATCTTT. It is translated as CACDTLGGINTDKLIF.